What follows are 9 T cell receptor beta chains derived from one specimen sequenced in a study of CD8+ T cells in alopecia areata (dated 2018 in TCRdb). To prepare the library, the immunoSEQ multiplex PCR assay was applied. RNA was extracted from all samples and reverse transcribed into cDNA as template for TCR sequencing. TCRdb stores this immuneACCESS table with in-frame sequences only. Part of the clones is absent; in the studies checked, under half of the shortfall reflects unresolved V genes, and no reason is known for the rest. This sample comprises about 200,000 clones, more than 50% of them detected only once. The top ten clones comprise roughly 5% of the sample. Sequencing used CD8+ T cells sorted from blood. Receptors originate from a human donor in good health.

The sample holds a few counts of this clone. Sequence at one end of the junction differs from germline and may be a read error. The chain couples TRBV2 to TRBJ1-3, with D possibly matching TRBD1 (5 bases). The CDR3 has 15 residues. Germline CDR1 and CDR2: SNHLY and FYNNEI. The CDR3 nucleotides read TGCGCGGCGGGGACTCCCGGCCAGTCAGGAAACACCATATATTTT. The encoded protein is CAAGTPGQSGNTIYF.

The gene calls are TRBV4-1 and TRBJ2-5, with D perhaps matching TRBD1 (6 bases). The V and J ends lost 4 bases and 5 bases respectively, with 20 bases between them. CDR1 is MGHRA, CDR2 YSYEKL, per germline. The CDR3 contains 16 residues. The CDR3 reads CASSLKGGPPTETQYF. The CDR3 DNA is TGCGCCAGCAGCCTAAAAGGGGGACCACCGACGGAGACCCAGTACTTC.

The gene calls are TRBV29-1 and TRBJ2-1; 7 bases match TRBD2. Germline V gene data show CDR1 as SQVTM and CDR2 as ANQGSEA. V was pared by 2 bases and J by 9 bases, with 7 bases of the junction left unmatched. The CDR3 length is 13 residues. In DNA, the CDR3 is TGCAGCGTTGAAAGGGACTACGCGACTGAGCAGTTCTTC. Translating gives CSVERDYATEQFF.

This clone has a single count. V gene TRBV30 combines with J gene TRBJ2-2; D unresolved. The CDR3 is made up of 14 amino acids. Per the germline V gene, CDR1 is GTSNPN and CDR2 is SVGIG (reference sequence). The V end was cut by 1 base, the J end by 6 bases, with 12 bases between. DNA of the CDR3: TGTGCCTGGAGTGGGTACAGCGATGCCGGGGAGCTGTTTTTT. This encodes CAWSGYSDAGELFF.

This chain links TRBV7-8 with TRBJ2-7; TRBD2 matches 9 bases. V lost 6 bases, J lost 2 bases, and 8 bases stayed unmatched. Germline lookup yields CDR1 SGHVS and CDR2 FQNEAQ. This CDR3 has 15 amino acids. The CDR3 region has the DNA TGTGCCAGCAGTCAAAGCGGGGGGATCCCCTACGAGCAGTACTTC. This gives the protein CASSQSGGIPYEQYF.

The gene calls are TRBV19 and TRBJ2-7; a possible D gene is TRBD2 (5 bases). Trimming took 5 bases from V and 9 from J, leaving 11 bases between them. The CDR3 sequence is 11 residues long. CDR1 and CDR2 (germline): LNHDA, SQIVND (reference sequence). The DNA for the CDR3 is TGTGCCAGTAGTTCCCCCCGGGGGCAGTACTTC. Its protein product is CASSSPRGQYF.

V gene TRBV2 combines with J gene TRBJ2-5; a possible D gene is TRBD2 (6 bases). The ends were cut back, 2 bases at V and 5 bases at J, with 15 bases in the middle. The germline V gene has CDR1 SNHLY and CDR2 FYNNEI. The CDR3 covers 15 residues. CDR3: CASSESAGTGETQYF. In DNA, the CDR3 is TGTGCCAGCAGTGAAAGTGCGGGGACGGGGGAGACCCAGTACTTC.

A few counts support this clone. The genes are TRBV30 and TRBJ2-7; 11 positions match TRBD2. This CDR3 comprises 13 residues. The V gene's germline CDR1 is GTSNPN and CDR2 SVGIG (reference sequence). V shed 4 bases and J 4 bases; nucleotides not matched to a gene: 3. The CDR3 protein is CAWTGTSGYEQYF. The CDR3 nucleotides read TGTGCCTGGACCGGGACTAGCGGTTACGAGCAGTACTTC.

The chain recombines TRBV27 with TRBJ2-5, with TRBD1 matching 7 bases. The V and J ends lost 1 base and 0 bases, in that order; junction bases with no gene match: 5. The CDR3 sequence is 16 residues long. Germline CDR1 is MNHEY and CDR2 is SMNVEV (reference sequence). CDR3 in DNA: TGTGCCAGCAGTTTATACAGGACAGGCAACCAAGAGACCCAGTACTTC. It codes for CASSLYRTGNQETQYF.